Shown below are 26 T cell receptor beta chains from a single sample sequenced in a study of siplizumab effects on memory and regulatory T cells (dated by TCRdb to between 2017 and 2020). Library generation was performed with the immunoSEQ multiplex PCR assay. This immuneACCESS table, as held by TCRdb, lists in-frame sequences with V and J called but not all clones. Of the missing ones, under half trace to an unresolved V gene in checked studies; the others have no known cause. Within this sample are tens of thousands of clones, with roughly 96% of them counted one time only. About 0.091% of the sample lies in the top ten. Sequences were obtained from naive CD8+ T cells sorted from blood. The label giving this sample's cell subset or site can be read as: unstimulated naive T cells. The receptors originated from a human donor in good health.

The V and J genes are TRBV18 and TRBJ2-1; D not resolved. The CDR3 is 13 residues long. V lost 5 bases and J 8 bases, leaving 13 bases between the germline ends. Germline CDR1 reads KGHSH; CDR2 reads LQKENI. The DNA of the CDR3 is TGTGCCAGCTCATTCCCCATTGAAGATGAGCAGTTCTTC. Protein: CASSFPIEDEQFF.

The chain links TRBV2 to TRBJ2-7, with 8 bases that match TRBD1. V shed 4 bases, J shed 7 bases, and the junction held 9 bases outside the gene matches. CDR3 length: 14 residues. Germline CDR1 is SNHLY and CDR2 is FYNNEI. The CDR3 sequence: CASSVFQGAGEQYF. The CDR3, as DNA: TGTGCCAGCAGTGTCTTCCAGGGGGCGGGAGAGCAGTACTTC.

The chain couples TRBV7-9 to TRBJ2-7; a possible D gene is TRBD2 (6 bases). V lost 5 bases to trimming and J lost 12 bases, with 14 bases between them. The germline V gene encodes CDR1 SEHNR and CDR2 FQNEAQ (reference sequence). The CDR3 runs 11 residues. CDR3 DNA: TGTGCCAGCAGCGAGTCGACTAGTATGTACTTC. Encoded protein: CASSESTSMYF.

The rearrangement joins TRBV28 to TRBJ2-7; maybe TRBD2 (6 bases). This CDR3 has 11 residues. Germline V gene lookup returns CDR1 MDHEN and CDR2 SYDVKM. V was shortened by 11 bases and J by 3 bases, with 11 bases between the two germline ends. CDR3: CASRRGYEQYF. CDR3 nucleotide sequence: TGTGCCTCCAGGAGGGGCTACGAGCAGTACTTC.

This clone is a singleton in its sample. The J gene is TRBJ2-7, the V gene TRBV7-2, with TRBD1 identical over 11 bases. With V trimmed by 3 bases and J by 2 bases, 3 bases remained unmatched. The germline V gene has CDR1 SGHTA and CDR2 FQGNSA. The CDR3 is made up of 15 amino acids. The CDR3 DNA sequence: TGTGCCAGCAGCTTGGGGGGACAGGGGGCCTACGAGCAGTACTTC. Translating it yields CASSLGGQGAYEQYF.

V usage is TRBV9 and J usage is TRBJ1-2; 8 nucleotides agree with TRBD1. Germline-derived CDR1 and CDR2 are SGDLS and YYNGEE. The CDR3 has 15 amino acids. V dropped 7 bases and J dropped 7; count of bases not matched to a gene: 15. CDR3 nucleotides: TGTGCCAGCCGTAAGACAGGGGAGAGTATATGTGGCTACACCTTC. Translation gives CASRKTGESICGYTF.

The V and J genes are TRBV19 and TRBJ1-1, with D possibly matching TRBD1 (5 bases). The CDR3 runs to 14 residues. The germline V gene has CDR1 LNHDA and CDR2 SQIVND (reference sequence). With 7 bases removed from V and 1 base from J, the gap between germline ends came to 13 bases. CDR3 residues: CASKSGGENTEAFF. Here the CDR3 DNA reads TGTGCCAGTAAGTCCGGGGGAGAGAACACTGAAGCTTTCTTT.

The CDR3 DNA reads TGTGCCAGCGCTGGGGTGGCGGGGAACTATGGCTACACCTTC. Protein: CASAGVAGNYGYTF. This rearrangement joins TRBV6-5 to TRBJ1-2; D is undetermined. The CDR3 is 14 amino acids. V lost 8 bases and J 2 bases, leaving 15 bases between the germline ends. The V gene's germline CDR1 is MNHEY and CDR2 SVGAGI.

This chain joins TRBV7-7 and TRBJ2-1; 8 positions agree with TRBD2. V trimming: 6 bases; J trimming: 2 bases; junction bases outside the gene matches: 3. Germline V gene data show CDR1 as SSHAT and CDR2 as FNYEAQ (reference sequence). The CDR3 length is 14 residues. The CDR3: CASRAGDPYNEQFF. In nucleotides, the CDR3 is TGTGCCAGCAGAGCGGGGGACCCCTACAATGAGCAGTTCTTC.

V gene TRBV28 combines with J gene TRBJ1-2; possible D gene TRBD1, 6 bases. The CDR3 length is 12 residues. CDR1 MDHEN and CDR2 SYDVKM come from the germline V gene. The V and J ends lost 3 bases and 8 bases respectively, with 10 bases between them. CDR3: CASSFTGTGYTF. Here the CDR3 DNA reads TGTGCCAGCAGTTTTACAGGGACGGGCTACACCTTC.

The chain is built from TRBV4-1 and TRBJ1-2; D possibly corresponds to TRBD1 (5 bases). The CDR3 has 15 amino acids. Germline values: CDR1 MGHRA, CDR2 YSYEKL. The ends were cut back, 1 base at V and 5 bases at J, with 14 bases in the middle. In nucleotides, the CDR3 is TGCGCCAGCAGCCAAGGTCCCAGGGAGAGGTATGGCTACACCTTC. Amino acid sequence: CASSQGPRERYGYTF.

This clone was recorded a few times. V is TRBV25-1 and J is TRBJ1-2; D unresolved. Trimming shortened V by 4 bases and J by 2 bases, and 5 bases separated the two germline ends. CDR3 length: 12 residues. CDR1 MGHDK and CDR2 SYGVNS come from the germline V gene. The CDR3 sequence is CASSVGNYGYTF. The DNA of the CDR3 is TGTGCCAGCAGTGTAGGGAACTATGGCTACACCTTC.

This clone is a singleton in its sample. The V call is TRBV4-2, the J call TRBJ1-5, with a possible D match to TRBD1 (5 bases). V was trimmed by 0 bases and J by 4 bases, leaving 7 bases between them. The CDR3 contains 14 residues. Germline-derived CDR1 and CDR2 are LGHNA and YNFKEQ. Here the CDR3 reads CASSQEGDNQPQHF. As DNA, the CDR3 is TGTGCCAGCAGCCAAGAAGGGGATAATCAGCCCCAGCATTTT.

The V call is TRBV5-4, the J call TRBJ2-7, with TRBD2 matching over 7 bases. The CDR3 is 16 residues long. Trimming took 4 bases from V and 1 from J; bases not matched to a gene: 11. Germline-derived CDR1 and CDR2 are SGHNT and YYREEE (reference sequence). The CDR3 sequence is CASSGRASGPSYEQYF. CDR3 DNA sequence: TGTGCCAGCAGCGGGAGGGCTAGCGGACCGTCCTACGAGCAGTACTTC. Supplemented by reference TRBV5-4 and TRBJ2-7, the full variable domain reads ETGVTQSPTHLIKTRGQQVTLRCSSQSGHNTVSWYQQALGQGPQFIFQYYREEENGRGNFPPRFSGLQFPNYSSELNVNALELDDSALYLCASSGRASGPSYEQYFGPGTRLTVT.

V gene TRBV2 combines with J gene TRBJ2-7; D remains ambiguous. Germline V gene sequence: CDR1 SNHLY, CDR2 FYNNEI. CDR3 size: 11 residues. V shed 10 bases and J shed 4 bases, with 11 bases lying between them. CDR3 DNA sequence: TGTGCCACAAGCCCCCTTTACGAGCAGTACTTC. As protein: CATSPLYEQYF.

This chain joins TRBV6-1 and TRBJ1-5, with TRBD1 matching 7 bases. Germline lookup yields CDR1 MNHNS and CDR2 SASEGT. This CDR3 is built from 15 residues. Trimming removed 2 bases from V and 3 bases from J; junction bases left unmatched: 4. The DNA for the CDR3 is TGTGCCAGCAGTGAATCAGGGGGGCACAATCAGCCCCAGCATTTT. This translates into CASSESGGHNQPQHF.

The J gene is TRBJ2-3, the V gene TRBV2; D is unclear. There are 13 residues in the CDR3. Germline loops: CDR1 SNHLY, CDR2 FYNNEI. The V and J ends lost 8 bases and 5 bases respectively, with 14 bases between them. CDR3 in DNA: TGTGCCAGCGCCCCCGGTGCTGAAGATACGCAGTATTTT. It translates to CASAPGAEDTQYF.

This chain connects TRBV28 to TRBJ1-4; 9 nucleotides line up with TRBD1. The CDR3 is 15 residues long. Unmatched junction bases numbered 12, after V lost 6 bases and J lost 10 bases. Per the germline V gene, CDR1 is MDHEN and CDR2 is SYDVKM. CDR3 protein: CASSGTGTGFGKLFF. The DNA of the CDR3 is TGTGCCAGCAGCGGGACCGGGACAGGGTTTGGAAAACTGTTTTTT. Full variable domain (missing parts from reference TRBV28 and TRBJ1-4): DVKVTQSSRYLVKRTGEKVFLECVQDMDHENMFWYRQDPGLGLRLIYFSYDVKMKEKGDIPEGYSVSREKKERFSLILESASTNQTSMYLCASSGTGTGFGKLFFGSGTQLSVL.

CDR3 region: CASSFGGGEAFF. As DNA, the CDR3 is TGTGCCAGCAGCTTTGGGGGCGGTGAAGCTTTCTTT. This chain joins TRBV5-5 and TRBJ1-1, with D possibly TRBD1 on 6 matching bases. Trimming stripped 2 bases from V and 7 bases from J, with 9 bases between. Germline CDR1 SGHKS, CDR2 YYEKEE (reference sequence). CDR3 length: 12 residues.

Note on this clone: The same CDR3 also results from other DNA sequences found in this sample. The V call is TRBV27, the J call TRBJ1-2; D gene ambiguous. This CDR3 has 13 residues. From germline, CDR1 is MNHEY and CDR2 SMNVEV (reference sequence). V was trimmed by 6 bases and J by 0 bases, leaving 8 bases between them. The CDR3 loop is CASSLTPNYGYTF. The CDR3 nucleotides are TGTGCCAGCAGCTTGACACCTAACTATGGCTACACCTTC.

V usage is TRBV6-5 and J usage is TRBJ2-5, with 7 bases identical to TRBD1. Trimming cost V 0 bases and J 1 base; bases outside gene matches: 2. The CDR3 extends over 15 amino acids. Germline loops: CDR1 MNHEY, CDR2 SVGAGI. The CDR3 spells CASSYSRDSQETQYF. As DNA, the CDR3 is TGTGCCAGCAGTTACTCGAGGGACAGCCAAGAGACCCAGTACTTC.

This sequence joins TRBV5-4 and TRBJ2-3; unclear D gene. Germline loops: CDR1 SGHNT, CDR2 YYREEE (reference sequence). The V end lost 4 bases, the J end lost 2 bases, and 8 bases lay between the germline ends. The CDR3 extends over 13 amino acids. The chain's CDR3 is CASSLPPTDTQYF. CDR3 sequence (DNA): TGTGCCAGCAGCCTCCCCCCCACAGATACGCAGTATTTT.

The genes are TRBV9 and TRBJ1-4, with 7 bases lining up with TRBD1. The CDR3 runs to 16 residues. V gave up 3 bases and J gave up 0 bases; unmatched junction bases: 5. From germline, CDR1 is SGDLS and CDR2 YYNGEE. The DNA of the CDR3 is TGTGCCAGCAGCGGGGGACAGACAGCAACTAATGAAAAACTGTTTTTT. Translated, it gives CASSGGQTATNEKLFF. Drawing the rest from reference TRBV9 and TRBJ1-4, the complete variable domain is DSGVTQTPKHLITATGQRVTLRCSPRSGDLSVYWYQQSLDQGLQFLIQYYNGEERAKGNILERFSAQQFPDLHSELNLSSLELGDSALYFCASSGGQTATNEKLFFGSGTQLSVL.

The V gene is TRBV11-2, the J gene TRBJ2-2; no clear D. This CDR3 contains 15 residues. Germline CDR1 is SGHAT and CDR2 is FQNNGV. Between the trimmed V and J ends, which lost 5 bases and 8 bases, there was a span of 18 bases. CDR3 in amino acids: CASSVFPGPEGELFF. Here the CDR3 DNA reads TGTGCCAGCAGCGTCTTCCCCGGCCCGGAGGGGGAGCTGTTTTTT.

J is TRBJ2-7 and V is TRBV11-2; the D gene is possibly TRBD2 (5 bases). CDR1 and CDR2 from the germline V gene are SGHAT and FQNNGV. The CDR3 totals 16 residues. The V gene lost 4 bases and the J gene lost 2 bases, with 18 bases spanning the gap. The CDR3 loop reads CASSSSGLSLTYEQYF. The CDR3 DNA follows: TGTGCCAGCAGCTCGAGCGGACTCAGCCTGACCTACGAGCAGTACTTC.

In nucleotides, the CDR3 is TGTGCCAGCCTCACACCAAAGGGACAGGGTGACACCGGGGAGCTGTTTTTT. Its protein product is CASLTPKGQGDTGELFF. The chain has TRBV7-9 and TRBJ2-2, with TRBD1 matching over 9 bases. The length of the CDR3 is 17 residues. V shed 8 bases, J shed 3 bases, and the junction held 13 bases outside the gene matches. Germline assignment: CDR1 SEHNR and CDR2 FQNEAQ (reference sequence).